The present TCR beta chain was sequenced within a study of CD8 T cells in Susac syndrome. cDNA came from approximately 0.5 to 1 ug RNA primed by random hexamers. TCRdb reanalysed the immunoSEQ multiplex PCR reads using MiXCR and keeps one entry per CDR3 protein. The sample includes 150,000 to 200,000 distinct CDR3 sequences, 90% to 95% of them seen just once. The germline V gene encodes CDR1 LGHNA and CDR2 YSLEER. CDR3 length: 15 amino acids. V lost 3 bases, J lost 0 bases, and 11 bases lay in between. The chain combines TRBV4-3 with TRBJ1-2; D call uncertain. Sequencing was performed on CD4+ T cells from PBMCs. The sequence was collected from a human donor in good health. This CDR3 reads CASSQNTLANYGYTF. The CDR3 DNA reads TGCGCCAGCAGCCAGAACACGTTAGCTAACTATGGCTACACCTTC.